The 21 T cell receptor beta chains given below trace back to one sample, sequenced in a study of cytomegalovirus exposure and HLA in healthy donors. The PCR employed 60 Vbeta primers together with 13 Jbeta primers. Only in-frame clones appear in the TCRdb table, and some are missing; sequencing was by immunoSEQ multiplex PCR. The sample includes 100,000 to 150,000 clones, about 80% of them seen just once. Input material: PBMCs. The receptors come from a woman aged 45-59 years in good health and CMV-seronegative.

V usage is TRBV29-1 and J usage is TRBJ1-4; 9 nucleotides agree with TRBD1. J was trimmed by 7 bases and V by 8 bases; bases with no gene match: 11. Per germline, CDR1 SQVTM and CDR2 ANQGSEA. This CDR3 is built from 14 residues. As DNA, the CDR3 is TGCAGCCCCGGACAGGGGACGGGGGCTGAAAAACTGTTTTTT. Translation: CSPGQGTGAEKLFF. Full variable domain (missing parts from reference TRBV29-1 and TRBJ1-4): SAVISQKPSRDICQRGTSLTIQCQVDSQVTMMFWYRQQPGQSLTLIATANQGSEATYESGFVIDKFPISRPNLTFSTLTVSNMSPEDSSIYLCSPGQGTGAEKLFFGSGTQLSVL.

The chain employs TRBV6-5 and TRBJ1-1; D uncertain. Trimming stripped 11 bases from V and 11 bases from J, with 24 bases between. Germline lookup yields CDR1 MNHEY and CDR2 SVGAGI. CDR3 size: 13 residues. The CDR3 DNA reads as TGTGCCTCCTACCCCGGCCCCCTGAGAGGGGCTTTCTTT. Translated: CASYPGPLRGAFF.

With respect to this clone: The junction and the germline gene differ at one end; a read error may be behind it. V is TRBV7-6 and J is TRBJ1-2; D remains unclear. This CDR3 comprises 13 residues. Germline lookup yields CDR1 SGHVS and CDR2 FNYEAQ. The CDR3 here is CASSLISGYGYPF. The CDR3 nucleotides read TGTGCCAGCAGCTTAATCTCAGGCTACGGCTACCCCTTC.

This clone was counted between two and nine times. J is TRBJ1-1 and V is TRBV19; no clear D. This CDR3 spans 13 amino acids. Trimming removed 6 bases from V and 1 base from J, with 9 bases in between. In germline, CDR1 is LNHDA, CDR2 SQIVND (reference sequence). The CDR3 nucleotides read TGTGCCAGTAGGATGACACGGAACACTGAAGCTTTCTTT. It encodes CASRMTRNTEAFF.

V gene TRBV7-9 combines with J gene TRBJ1-5, with unresolved D. The germline gives CDR1 SEHNR, CDR2 FQNEAQ (reference sequence). CDR3 length: 16 amino acids. The germline V and J ends were trimmed by 1 base and 6 bases, with 16 bases remaining between them. CDR3 amino acids: CASSLGSGREGQPQHF. The CDR3 DNA reads TGTGCCAGCAGCTTAGGTTCGGGGAGGGAAGGTCAGCCCCAGCATTTT.

The chain joins TRBV29-1 to TRBJ2-5; TRBD2 aligns across 9 bases. The end of the DNA aligns better with TRBJ2-7, so the J call may be wrong. The CDR3 has 12 residues. Germline assignment: CDR1 SQVTM and CDR2 ANQGSEA. The CDR3 is CSARLAAYEQYF. DNA of the CDR3: TGCAGCGCCCGACTAGCGGCCTACGAGCAGTACTTC.

This clone was counted a single time. This sequence joins TRBV19 and TRBJ2-1; TRBD1 matches 7 bases. The V gene's germline CDR1 is LNHDA and CDR2 SQIVND (reference sequence). With 4 bases clipped from V and 3 bases from J, the junction kept 12 bases outside the gene matches. The CDR3 loop spans 17 amino acids. The CDR3 nucleotides read TGTGCCAGTAGTAGCCCCCCCGGGACAGCCTTCTACAATGAGCAGTTCTTC. Translated, it gives CASSSPPGTAFYNEQFF.

This clone was detected once. The CDR3 spells CASSQVLAGYPYEQYF. The CDR3, as DNA: TGTGCCAGCAGCCAAGTTCTAGCGGGATATCCCTACGAGCAGTACTTC. The rearrangement links TRBV14 to TRBJ2-7, with 9 bases aligning to TRBD2. The J segment lost 2 bases and the V segment lost 1 base, leaving 6 bases of the junction unmatched. Looked up from germline, CDR1 is SGHDN and CDR2 is FVKESK. The CDR3 loop spans 16 amino acids.

This sequence joins TRBV6-5 and TRBJ1-3; D is possibly TRBD1 (5 bases). The V end lost 6 bases, the J end lost 2 bases, and 8 bases lay between the germline ends. The CDR3 covers 13 residues. Germline CDR1 is MNHEY and CDR2 is SVGAGI. CDR3 in DNA: TGTGCCAGCAGCAGGGCGGCTGGAAACACCATATATTTT. Translation gives CASSRAAGNTIYF.

V usage is TRBV6-1 and J usage is TRBJ2-3; TRBD1 matches at 7 bases. Per the germline V gene, CDR1 is MNHNS and CDR2 is SASEGT. The CDR3 is made up of 15 amino acids. The junction had 10 bases not matched to a gene; V was cut back by 8 bases and J by 2 bases. CDR3 residues: CASAGGPSDTDTQYF. Written as DNA, the CDR3 is TGTGCCAGCGCAGGGGGACCATCCGACACAGATACGCAGTATTTT.

The chain has TRBV5-6 and TRBJ2-5, with 7 bases aligning to TRBD1. CDR1 SGHDT and CDR2 YYEEEE come from the germline V gene. This CDR3 has 13 amino acids. The J segment lost 4 bases and the V segment lost 6 bases, leaving 6 bases of the junction unmatched. Written as DNA, the CDR3 is TGTGCCAGCACCCTTAGGGGGCTAGAGACCCAGTACTTC. It codes for CASTLRGLETQYF.

The chain employs TRBV11-2 and TRBJ2-7; no reliable D call. Per germline, CDR1 SGHAT and CDR2 FQNNGV. CDR3 length: 16 amino acids. V was clipped by 5 bases and J by 0 bases, with 17 bases between them. CDR3 sequence (DNA): TGTGCCAGCAGCCTGGGCCCACAGATTAACTCCTACGAGCAGTACGTC. The encoded protein is CASSLGPQINSYEQYV.

The chain is built from TRBV28 and TRBJ2-7, with 10 bases identical to TRBD1. Germline trimming cut 7 bases from V and 1 base from J; bases unmatched to any gene: 7. The germline CDR1 and CDR2 sequences are MDHEN and SYDVKM. The CDR3 spans 15 residues. CDR3 sequence (DNA): TGTGCCAGCACCGACAGGGGGCTCAATTCCTACGAGCAGTACTTC. Its protein is CASTDRGLNSYEQYF.

J is TRBJ1-4 and V is TRBV4-3; tentatively, D is TRBD1 (6 bases). The V and J ends lost 0 bases and 4 bases respectively, with 9 bases between them. Germline lookup yields CDR1 LGHNA and CDR2 YSLEER. This CDR3 has 15 amino acids. DNA of the CDR3: TGCGCCAGCAGCCAAGAGACAGGCTTTAATGAAAAACTGTTTTTT. Translation gives CASSQETGFNEKLFF.

The V gene is TRBV29-1, the J gene TRBJ2-6; TRBD2 might be the D (6 bases). Germline V gene lookup returns CDR1 SQVTM and CDR2 ANQGSEA. The CDR3 length is 17 residues. Trimming cost V 7 bases and J 9 bases, with 28 bases left between them. CDR3 nucleotides: TGCAGCGCGGCCCAGGGACTTGACCCGCTCTGGGGCAACGTCCTGACTTTC. It specifies CSAAQGLDPLWGNVLTF. The full variable domain, its missing parts supplied by reference TRBV29-1 and TRBJ2-6, is SAVISQKPSRDICQRGTSLTIQCQVDSQVTMMFWYRQQPGQSLTLIATANQGSEATYESGFVIDKFPISRPNLTFSTLTVSNMSPEDSSIYLCSAAQGLDPLWGNVLTFGAGSRLTVL.

The rearrangement joins TRBV7-9 to TRBJ2-7; 9 bases match TRBD2. Germline CDR1 and CDR2: SEHNR and FQNEAQ (reference sequence). The CDR3 is 17 residues long. V lost 1 base to trimming and J lost 4 bases; unmatched junction nucleotides: 11. CDR3 bases: TGTGCCAGCAGCTTAGGAGGGTTAGCGGGAGTAGGATACGAGCAGTACTTC. Encoded protein: CASSLGGLAGVGYEQYF.

The chain has TRBV27 and TRBJ2-5; maybe TRBD1 (6 bases). Trimming pared 2 bases from V and 4 bases from J, leaving 11 bases between. CDR1 and CDR2 from the germline V gene are MNHEY and SMNVEV (reference sequence). The CDR3 runs to 14 residues. In DNA form, the CDR3 reads TGTGCCAGCAGTTTACGGGCAGGGGTAGAGACCCAGTACTTC. It specifies CASSLRAGVETQYF.

A single count supports this clone. J is TRBJ1-2 and V is TRBV19; 7 positions agree with TRBD1. J gave up 4 bases and V 6 bases, and 5 bases lay outside the gene matches. The germline V gene has CDR1 LNHDA and CDR2 SQIVND (reference sequence). The CDR3 extends over 13 amino acids. The CDR3 DNA reads as TGTGCCAGTAGCCGGGGACAGCCCTATGGCTACACCTTC. Amino acid sequence: CASSRGQPYGYTF.

The rearrangement joins TRBV7-9 to TRBJ1-4; 11 bases fit TRBD1. The CDR3 is 17 residues long. In germline, CDR1 is SEHNR, CDR2 FQNEAQ (reference sequence). J lost 8 bases, V lost 5 bases, and 13 bases had no gene match. The CDR3 protein is CASSPDRGRGEAEKLFF. CDR3 sequence (DNA): TGTGCCAGCAGCCCGGACAGGGGGCGAGGAGAGGCCGAAAAACTGTTTTTT. The whole variable domain, filled in from reference TRBV7-9 and TRBJ1-4, reads DTGVSQNPRHKITKRGQNVTFRCDPISEHNRLYWYRQTLGQGPEFLTYFQNEAQLEKSRLLSDRFSAERPKGSFSTLEIQRTEQGDSAMYLCASSPDRGRGEAEKLFFGSGTQLSVL.

This chain connects TRBV11-2 to TRBJ1-1; maybe TRBD1 (5 bases). V dropped 1 base and J dropped 4 bases, with 10 bases sitting between them. Germline V gene sequence: CDR1 SGHAT, CDR2 FQNNGV. CDR3 size: 14 residues. The CDR3 here is CASSLAGRRTEAFF. CDR3 sequence (DNA): TGTGCCAGCAGCTTAGCAGGGAGGCGCACTGAAGCTTTCTTT. Together with reference TRBV11-2 and TRBJ1-1, the CDR3 gives the full variable domain: EAGVAQSPRYKIIEKRQSVAFWCNPISGHATLYWYQQILGQGPKLLIQFQNNGVVDDSQLPKDRFSAERLKGVDSTLKIQPAKLEDSAVYLCASSLAGRRTEAFFGQGTRLTVV.

In DNA, the CDR3 is TGTGCCAGCAGCTATACAGGGGGAGATAATGAAAAACTGTTTTTT. Translated, it gives CASSYTGGDNEKLFF. This chain connects TRBV11-3 to TRBJ1-4; 8 bases align to TRBD1. The V segment lost 4 bases and the J segment 4 bases; nucleotides outside the gene matches: 5. This CDR3 spans 15 amino acids. CDR1 and CDR2 from the germline V gene are SGHNT and YENEEA.